The 6 T cell receptor beta chains below come from one sample, sequenced in a study of beta chain features in type 1 diabetes (dated by TCRdb to the late 2010s). To prepare the library, the immunoSEQ multiplex PCR assay was applied. The entire isolated RNA was reverse transcribed using the High Capacity cDNA Reverse Transcription Kit, and thus expressed TCRB transcripts were sequenced. TCRdb obtained this table from immuneACCESS and retained in-frame rearrangements with V and J assigned. These tables miss some clones; where compared with another copy, unresolved V genes account for less than half of the shortfall, and the remainder is unexplained. This sample lists approximately 150,000 clones; less than 11% were detected once. The top ten clonotypes cover roughly 1.4% of the sample. Sequenced input: naive CD4+ T cells from blood. This specimen's cell subset or site label, per the study, means: true naive CD4+ T cells. The origin of the receptors is a man aged 18 to 29 in good health.

The chain links TRBV7-2 to TRBJ1-2; possible D gene TRBD1, 6 bases. The V gene's germline CDR1 is SGHTA and CDR2 FQGNSA. The CDR3 sequence is 13 residues long. Trimming took 4 bases from V and 11 from J, leaving 17 bases between them. The CDR3 DNA is TGTGCCAGCAGCTATGACCGCGGGAGGGGGTACACCTTC. Amino acids: CASSYDRGRGYTF.

This sequence joins TRBV19 and TRBJ1-1; 8 nucleotides agree with TRBD1. The CDR3 sequence is 13 residues long. Germline V gene data show CDR1 as LNHDA and CDR2 as SQIVND (reference sequence). After removal of 2 bases from V and 8 bases from J, the junction contained 4 bases not matched to a gene. The CDR3 loop is CASSIKGQAEAFF. As DNA, the CDR3 is TGTGCCAGTAGTATAAAGGGACAGGCCGAAGCTTTCTTT. The whole variable domain, filled in from reference TRBV19 and TRBJ1-1, reads DGGITQSPKYLFRKEGQNVTLSCEQNLNHDAMYWYRQDPGQGLRLIYYSQIVNDFQKGDIAEGYSVSREKKESFPLTVTSAQKNPTAFYLCASSIKGQAEAFFGQGTRLTVV.

The rearrangement joins TRBV7-9 to TRBJ1-3; D not certain. CDR3 length: 13 residues. Trimming stripped 6 bases from V and 0 bases from J, with 6 bases between. Germline CDR1 and CDR2: SEHNR and FQNEAQ (reference sequence). DNA for the CDR3: TGTGCCAGCAGTCGGTCCTCTGGAAACACCATATATTTT. This gives the protein CASSRSSGNTIYF.

The chain combines TRBV5-4 with TRBJ2-3; no reliable D call. Trimming removed 0 bases from V and 0 bases from J, with 8 bases in between. This CDR3 is built from 15 residues. The germline CDR1 and CDR2 sequences are SGHNT and YYREEE (reference sequence). CDR3: CASSLALTSTDTQYF. CDR3 bases: TGTGCCAGCAGCTTGGCCCTCACTAGCACAGATACGCAGTATTTT.

This clone occurred a few times. The CDR3 reads CASSNHRDSKQETQYF. In nucleotides, the CDR3 is TGTGCCAGCAGCAACCACCGGGACAGTAAACAAGAGACCCAGTACTTC. V is TRBV5-6 and J is TRBJ2-5; 7 bases are a match to TRBD1. Per germline, CDR1 SGHDT and CDR2 YYEEEE. CDR3 length equals 16 residues. Trimming took 4 bases from V and 2 from J; bases not matched to a gene: 11.

V is TRBV4-1 and J is TRBJ2-7; TRBD2 might be the D (5 bases). Trimming left V 4 bases short and J 5 bases short, with 15 bases between. This CDR3 region has 14 residues. The V gene's germline CDR1 is MGHRA and CDR2 YSYEKL. CDR3 DNA sequence: TGCGCCAGCAGCCCCCACGGGGTCAGAAACGAGCAGTACTTC. Amino acid sequence: CASSPHGVRNEQYF.